Sequencing of this T cell receptor (beta chain) was carried out in a study of cytomegalovirus exposure and HLA in healthy donors. Overall study: Earlier findings included about 120 million unique TCR beta sequences obtained from around 180 million T cells.

J was trimmed by 5 bases and V by 3 bases; bases with no gene match: 7. Per germline, CDR1 SQVTM and CDR2 ANQGSEA. The CDR3 contains 15 residues. Researchers ran the PCR with 60 Vbeta and 13 Jbeta primers. Only in-frame clones appear in the TCRdb table, and some are missing; sequencing was by immunoSEQ multiplex PCR. The sample shows some 130,000 clones, over 70% of them seen only once. As concerns this clone: Antigen specificity is unknown.

Points from the study as a whole: Analyses of presence/absence relied on an assumption of roughly uniform sequencing depth across donors. Links to common viral pathogens appeared, in a later analysis, for several of the most significant clusters.

Sequenced material: PBMCs. This TCR derives from a man aged 25-45 years in good health and CMV-seronegative. This chain uses TRBV29-1 with TRBJ2-1, with 10 bases aligning to TRBD1. CDR3: CSVEGGTGVDNEQFF. CDR3 coding DNA: TGCAGCGTTGAGGGGGGGACAGGGGTTGACAATGAGCAGTTCTTC.